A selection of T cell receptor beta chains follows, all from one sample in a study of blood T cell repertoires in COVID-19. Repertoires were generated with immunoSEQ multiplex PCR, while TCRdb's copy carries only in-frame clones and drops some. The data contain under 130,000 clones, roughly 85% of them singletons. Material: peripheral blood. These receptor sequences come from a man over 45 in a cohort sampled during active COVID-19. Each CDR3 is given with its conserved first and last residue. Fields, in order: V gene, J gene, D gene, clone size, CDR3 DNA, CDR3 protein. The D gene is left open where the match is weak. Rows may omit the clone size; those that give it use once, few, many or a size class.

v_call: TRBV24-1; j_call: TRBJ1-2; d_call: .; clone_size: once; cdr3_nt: TGTGCCACCAGTGACGGGGGTACGGTTGGAAACTATGGCTACACCTTC; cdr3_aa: CATSDGGTVGNYGYTF
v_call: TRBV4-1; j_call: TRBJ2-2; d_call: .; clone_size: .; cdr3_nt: TGCGCCAGCAGCCCAGCGACGAACACCGGGGAGCTGTTTTTT; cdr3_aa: CASSPATNTGELFF
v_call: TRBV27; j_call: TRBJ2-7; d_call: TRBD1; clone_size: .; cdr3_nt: TGTGCCAGCCGAGATGGACAGGGGATATCCTACGAGCAGTACTTC; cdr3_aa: CASRDGQGISYEQYF
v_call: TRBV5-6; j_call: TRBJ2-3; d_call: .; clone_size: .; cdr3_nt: TGTGCCAGCAGCTTGGGGGGCCGCTCAGATACGCAGTATTTT; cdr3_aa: CASSLGGRSDTQYF
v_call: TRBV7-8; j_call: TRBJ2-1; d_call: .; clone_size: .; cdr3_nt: TGTGCCAGCAGCTTAGCGAAGGGGCCCCGTGGGCAGTTCTTC; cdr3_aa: CASSLAKGPRGQFF
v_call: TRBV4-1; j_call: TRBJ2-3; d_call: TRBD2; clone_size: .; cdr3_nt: TGCGCCAGCAGCCGGACTAGCGGGGGGACGGCAAACACAGATACGCAGTATTTT; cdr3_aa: CASSRTSGGTANTDTQYF
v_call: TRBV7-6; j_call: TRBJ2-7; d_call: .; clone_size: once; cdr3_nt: TGTGCCAGCAGCTTAGCGGGCCGAACCTACGAGCAGTACTTC; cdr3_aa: CASSLAGRTYEQYF
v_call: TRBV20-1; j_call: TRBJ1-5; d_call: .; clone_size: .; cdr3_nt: TGCAGTGCTAGTGTGACAGCAGAGAATCAGCCCCAGCATTTT; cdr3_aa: CSASVTAENQPQHF
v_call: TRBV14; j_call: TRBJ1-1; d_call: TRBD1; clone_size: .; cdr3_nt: TGTGCCAGCAGCCAACGGGGACAGGGCAACACTGAAGCTTTCTTT; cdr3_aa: CASSQRGQGNTEAFF
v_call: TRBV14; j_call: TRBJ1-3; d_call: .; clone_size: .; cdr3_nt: TGTGCCAGCAGCCAAGATCCACTCATTGCAAGAAACACCATATATTTT; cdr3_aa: CASSQDPLIARNTIYF
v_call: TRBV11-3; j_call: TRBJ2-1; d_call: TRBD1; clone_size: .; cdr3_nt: TGTGCCAGCAGCTTAGATCGGGACAGGGGTAGCGAGCAGTTCTTC; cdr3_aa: CASSLDRDRGSEQFF
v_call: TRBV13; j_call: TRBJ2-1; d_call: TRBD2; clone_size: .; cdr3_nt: TGTGCCAGCAGCTCAACAGGACTAGCGGGGGTTGGTGAGCAGTTCTTC; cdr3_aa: CASSSTGLAGVGEQFF
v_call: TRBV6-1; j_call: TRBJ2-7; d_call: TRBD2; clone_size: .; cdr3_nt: TGTGCCAGCAGTGACGGGGCGCTAGCGGGGGCTTTCTACGAGCAGTACTTC; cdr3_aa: CASSDGALAGAFYEQYF
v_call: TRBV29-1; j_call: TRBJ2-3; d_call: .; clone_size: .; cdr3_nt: TGCAGCGTTGAAAAAGGAGGGATCGGCACAGATACGCAGTATTTT; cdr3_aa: CSVEKGGIGTDTQYF
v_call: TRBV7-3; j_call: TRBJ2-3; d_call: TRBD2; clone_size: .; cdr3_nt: TGTGCCAGCAGCCCCAGACTAGCGGGGGGGTTGGATACGCAGTATTTT; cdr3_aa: CASSPRLAGGLDTQYF
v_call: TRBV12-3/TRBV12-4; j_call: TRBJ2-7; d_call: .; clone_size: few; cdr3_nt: TGTGCCAGCAGAATGGACGGACACTACGAGCAGTACTTC; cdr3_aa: CASRMDGHYEQYF
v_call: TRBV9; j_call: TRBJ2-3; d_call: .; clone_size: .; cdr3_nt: TGTGCCAGCAGCGTCCCCCACTGCACAGATACGCAGTATTTT; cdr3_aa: CASSVPHCTDTQYF
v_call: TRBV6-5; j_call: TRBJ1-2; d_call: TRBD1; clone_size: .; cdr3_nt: TGTGCCAGCAGCCCGGGACAGGGGGCCAACTATGGCTACACCTTC; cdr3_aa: CASSPGQGANYGYTF
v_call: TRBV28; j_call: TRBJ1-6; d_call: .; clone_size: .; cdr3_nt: TGTGCCCTTTCGGCAGGGCCTAATTCACCCCTCCACTTT; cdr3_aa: CALSAGPNSPLHF
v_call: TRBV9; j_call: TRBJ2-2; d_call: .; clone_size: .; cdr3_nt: TGTGCCAGCAGCGAGAGCGAGATGAACACCGGGGAGCTGTTTTTT; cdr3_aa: CASSESEMNTGELFF
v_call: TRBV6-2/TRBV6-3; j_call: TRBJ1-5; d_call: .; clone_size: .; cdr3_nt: TGTGCCAGCAGCCATGTGACAGTTAGCAATCAGCCCCAGCATTTT; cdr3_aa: CASSHVTVSNQPQHF
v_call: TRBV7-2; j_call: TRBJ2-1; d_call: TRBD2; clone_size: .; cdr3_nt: TGTGCCAGCACCCCCCAAGCGGGGGGGCTTAATGAGCAGTTCTTC; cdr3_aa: CASTPQAGGLNEQFF
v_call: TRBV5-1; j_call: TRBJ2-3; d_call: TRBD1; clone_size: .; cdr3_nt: TGCGCCAGCAGCTATAGACAGGGAGATACGCAGTATTTT; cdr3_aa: CASSYRQGDTQYF
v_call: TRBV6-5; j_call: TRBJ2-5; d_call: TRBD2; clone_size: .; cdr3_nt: TGTGCCAGCAGTTCGACTAGCGGGGTGGGGGAGACCCAGTACTTC; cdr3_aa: CASSSTSGVGETQYF
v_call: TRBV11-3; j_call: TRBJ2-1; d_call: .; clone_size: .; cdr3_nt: TGTGCCAGCAGCCTGGTGACAGCCGAGCAGTTCTTC; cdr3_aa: CASSLVTAEQFF
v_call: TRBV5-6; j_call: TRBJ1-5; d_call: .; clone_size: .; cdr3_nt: TGTGCCAGCAGCTTGAGAGGGAGTCAGCCCCAGCATTTT; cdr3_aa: CASSLRGSQPQHF
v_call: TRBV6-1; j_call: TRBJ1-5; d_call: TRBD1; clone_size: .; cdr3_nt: TGTGCCAGCAGTGAAGGGACAGGTGATCAGCCCCAGCATTTT; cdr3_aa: CASSEGTGDQPQHF
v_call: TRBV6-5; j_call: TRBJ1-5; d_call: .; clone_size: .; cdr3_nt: TGTGCCAGCAGTTGGACAGTTAGCAATCAGCCCCAGCATTTT; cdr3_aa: CASSWTVSNQPQHF
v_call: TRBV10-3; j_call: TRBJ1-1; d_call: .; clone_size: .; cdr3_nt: TGTGCCATCAGTACAGGGCCGGGCACTGAAGCTTTCTTT; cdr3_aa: CAISTGPGTEAFF
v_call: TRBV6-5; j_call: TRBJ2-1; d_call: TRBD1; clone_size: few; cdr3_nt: TGTGCCAGCAGTACAGGGGGGCGGGAGCAGTTCTTC; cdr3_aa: CASSTGGREQFF
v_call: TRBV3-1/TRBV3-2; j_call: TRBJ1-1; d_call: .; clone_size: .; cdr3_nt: TGTGCCAGCAGCCAATTTCCGGGTGACACTGAAGCTTTCTTT; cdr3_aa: CASSQFPGDTEAFF
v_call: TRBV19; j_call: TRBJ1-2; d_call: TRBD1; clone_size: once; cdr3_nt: TGTGCCAGTAGTTACCAGGGGGGTGGTAACTATGGCTACACCTTC; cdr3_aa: CASSYQGGGNYGYTF
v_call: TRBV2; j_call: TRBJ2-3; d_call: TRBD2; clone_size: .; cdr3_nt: TGTGCCAGCAGAGGACTAGCGGGGTCAGATACGCAGTATTTT; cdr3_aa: CASRGLAGSDTQYF
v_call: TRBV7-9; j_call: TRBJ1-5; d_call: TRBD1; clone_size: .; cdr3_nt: TGTGCCAGCACGGCGGGACAGAATCAGCCCCAGCATTTT; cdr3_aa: CASTAGQNQPQHF
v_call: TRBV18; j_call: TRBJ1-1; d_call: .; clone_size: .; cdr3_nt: TGTGCCAGCTCGGAGGGAAACACTGAAGCTTTCTTT; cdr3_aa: CASSEGNTEAFF
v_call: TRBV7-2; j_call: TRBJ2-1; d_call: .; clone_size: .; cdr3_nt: TGTGCCAGCAGCTCACCTCTCACTAGGAGACAGTTCTTC; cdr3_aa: CASSSPLTRRQFF
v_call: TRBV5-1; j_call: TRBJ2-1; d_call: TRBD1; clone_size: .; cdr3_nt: TGCGCCAGCAGCCTGAGGACAGGGTCCAATGAGCAGTTCTTC; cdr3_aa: CASSLRTGSNEQFF
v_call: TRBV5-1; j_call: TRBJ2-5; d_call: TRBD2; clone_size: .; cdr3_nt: TGCGCCAGCAGAGTTAGCGGGGGCCAAGAGACCCAGTACTTC; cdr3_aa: CASRVSGGQETQYF
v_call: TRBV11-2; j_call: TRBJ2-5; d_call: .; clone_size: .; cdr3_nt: TGTGCCAGCAGCTTAGTGGCAGGGTGGCCAGTGGAGACCCAGTACTTC; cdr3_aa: CASSLVAGWPVETQYF
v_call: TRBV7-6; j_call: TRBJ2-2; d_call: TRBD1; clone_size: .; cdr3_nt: TGTGCCAGCAGAAGGGGGCCGAACACCGGGGAGCTGTTTTTT; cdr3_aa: CASRRGPNTGELFF
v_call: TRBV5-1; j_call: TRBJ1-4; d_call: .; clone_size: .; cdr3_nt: TGCGCCAGCAGCGTTGGCAGGGGCGAGGATGAAAAACTGTTTTTT; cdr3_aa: CASSVGRGEDEKLFF
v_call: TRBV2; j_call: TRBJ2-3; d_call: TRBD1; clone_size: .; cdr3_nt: TGTGCCAGCAGTAACGGACAGGGAATTAGCACAGATACGCAGTATTTT; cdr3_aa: CASSNGQGISTDTQYF
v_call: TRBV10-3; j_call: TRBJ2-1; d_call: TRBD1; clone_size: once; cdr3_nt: TGTGCCATCAGTCCGGGACAGTACAATGAGCAGTTCTTC; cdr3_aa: CAISPGQYNEQFF
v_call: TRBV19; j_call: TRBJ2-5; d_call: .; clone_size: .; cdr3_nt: TGTGCCAGTAGTCGATACTGGGGGGGACAACAAGAGACCCAGTACTTC; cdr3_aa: CASSRYWGGQQETQYF
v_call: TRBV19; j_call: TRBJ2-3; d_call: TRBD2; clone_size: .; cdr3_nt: TGTGCCAGTAGTCTACTAGCGGGGGGGTGGACAGATACGCAGTATTTT; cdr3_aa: CASSLLAGGWTDTQYF
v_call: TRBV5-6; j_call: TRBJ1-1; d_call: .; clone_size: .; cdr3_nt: TGTGCCAGCAGCCGGAGAAACACTGAAGCTTTCTTT; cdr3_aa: CASSRRNTEAFF
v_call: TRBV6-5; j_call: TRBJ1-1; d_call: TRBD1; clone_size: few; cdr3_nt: TGTGCCAGCAGTCAACAGGGGTTGGGAACTGAAGCTTTCTTT; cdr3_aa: CASSQQGLGTEAFF
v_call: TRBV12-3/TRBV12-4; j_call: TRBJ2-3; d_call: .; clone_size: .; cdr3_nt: TGTGCCAGCAGTCCGGAGTTGCCCCAGCAGTATTTT; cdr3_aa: CASSPELPQQYF
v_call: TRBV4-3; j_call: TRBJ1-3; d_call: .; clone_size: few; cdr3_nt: TGCGCCAGCAGCCAAGATGGCACAGGGTCTGGAAACACCATATATTTT; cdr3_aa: CASSQDGTGSGNTIYF
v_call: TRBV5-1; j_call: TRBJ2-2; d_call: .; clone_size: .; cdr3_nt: TGCGCCAGCAGCCAGGGGCCGCCCGCGTTCACCGGGGAGCTGTTTTTT; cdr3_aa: CASSQGPPAFTGELFF
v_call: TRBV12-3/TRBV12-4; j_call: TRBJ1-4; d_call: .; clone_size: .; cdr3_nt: TGTGCCAGCAGTTTGTCGGGGGTTGAAAAACTGTTTTTT; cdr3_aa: CASSLSGVEKLFF
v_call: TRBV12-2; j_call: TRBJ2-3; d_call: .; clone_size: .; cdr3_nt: TGTGCAAGTCGCTCAGGAGGTGGGAGCACAGATACGCAGTATTTT; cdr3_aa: CASRSGGGSTDTQYF
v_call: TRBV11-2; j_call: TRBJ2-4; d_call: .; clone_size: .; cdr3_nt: TGTGCCAGCAGCTTAGGCGCGGGTGGGTGGGAAAACATTCAGTACTTC; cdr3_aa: CASSLGAGGWENIQYF
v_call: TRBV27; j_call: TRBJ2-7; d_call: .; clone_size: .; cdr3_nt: TGTGCCAGCAGCCCAACGTGGGCAGGGCTCTCCTACGAGCAGTACTTC; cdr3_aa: CASSPTWAGLSYEQYF
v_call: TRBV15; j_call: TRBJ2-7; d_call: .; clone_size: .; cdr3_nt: TGTGCCACCAGCAGAGATCGTAGCCTAGCCCCCTACGAGCAGTACTTC; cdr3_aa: CATSRDRSLAPYEQYF
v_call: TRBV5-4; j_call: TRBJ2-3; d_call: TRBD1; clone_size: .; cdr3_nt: TGTGCCAGCAGCTTGGACAGGGGTTTCACAGATACGCAGTATTTT; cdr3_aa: CASSLDRGFTDTQYF
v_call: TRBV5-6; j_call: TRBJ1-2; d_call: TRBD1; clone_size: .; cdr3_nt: TGTGCCAGCAGCTTGTCACTGTTACAGACAGGGTCGGGTGGCTACACCTTC; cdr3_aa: CASSLSLLQTGSGGYTF
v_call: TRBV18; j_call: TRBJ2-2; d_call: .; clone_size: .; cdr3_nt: TGTGCCAGCTCACCAGGTCAACAGGGCACCGGGGAGCTGTTTTTT; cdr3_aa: CASSPGQQGTGELFF
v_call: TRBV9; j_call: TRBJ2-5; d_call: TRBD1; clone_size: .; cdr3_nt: TGTGCCAGCAGCGTAGGAGGGGGCCTGGAGACCCAGTACTTC; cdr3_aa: CASSVGGGLETQYF